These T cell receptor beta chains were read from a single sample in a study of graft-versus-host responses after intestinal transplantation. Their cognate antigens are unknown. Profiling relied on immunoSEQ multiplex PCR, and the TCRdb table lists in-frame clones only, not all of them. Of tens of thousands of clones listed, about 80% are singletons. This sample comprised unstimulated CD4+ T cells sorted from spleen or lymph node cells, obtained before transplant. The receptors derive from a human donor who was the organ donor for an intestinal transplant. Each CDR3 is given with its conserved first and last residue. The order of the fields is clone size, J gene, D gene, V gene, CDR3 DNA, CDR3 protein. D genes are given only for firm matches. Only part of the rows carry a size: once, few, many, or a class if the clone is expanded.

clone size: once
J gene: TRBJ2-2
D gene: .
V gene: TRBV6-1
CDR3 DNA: TGTGCCAGCAGTGCATCCGGGGGGCCCGGGGAGCTGTTTTTT
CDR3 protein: CASSASGGPGELFF

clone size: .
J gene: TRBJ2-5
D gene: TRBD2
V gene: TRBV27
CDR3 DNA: TGTGCCAGCAGTCCATTAACTAGCGGGGGACAAGAGACCCAGTACTTC
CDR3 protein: CASSPLTSGGQETQYF

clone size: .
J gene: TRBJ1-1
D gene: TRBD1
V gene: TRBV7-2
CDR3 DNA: TGTGCCAGCAGCTCAAGACAGGGGGCGTGGAACACTGAAGCTTTCTTT
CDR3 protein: CASSSRQGAWNTEAFF

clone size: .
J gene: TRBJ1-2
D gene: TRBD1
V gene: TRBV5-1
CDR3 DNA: TGCGCCAGCAGCACCGGGACAGGGGGCGTGGGGCACTATGGCTACACCTTC
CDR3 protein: CASSTGTGGVGHYGYTF

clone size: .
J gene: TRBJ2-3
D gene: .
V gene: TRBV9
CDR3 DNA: TGTGCCAGCAGCTTCCGGGGTAACGCAGATACGCAGTATTTT
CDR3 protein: CASSFRGNADTQYF

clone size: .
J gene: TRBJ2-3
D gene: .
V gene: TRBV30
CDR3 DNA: TGTGCCTGGAGTCTTTCGGGGGGCGCCGATACGCAGTATTTT
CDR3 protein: CAWSLSGGADTQYF

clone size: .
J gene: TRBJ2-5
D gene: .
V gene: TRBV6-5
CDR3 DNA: TGTGCCAGCAGTTACACTTCAGGGTACCAAGAGACCCAGTACTTC
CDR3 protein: CASSYTSGYQETQYF

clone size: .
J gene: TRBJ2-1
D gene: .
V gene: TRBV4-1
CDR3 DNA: TGCGCCAGCAGGCGTCCAGGGGAAGGCTCCTACAATGAGCAGTTCTTC
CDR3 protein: CASRRPGEGSYNEQFF

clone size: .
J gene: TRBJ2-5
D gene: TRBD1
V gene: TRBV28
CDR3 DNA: TGTGCCAGCAGTTTTGGTGGAGCAGACAGGGGAGAGACCCAGTACTTC
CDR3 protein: CASSFGGADRGETQYF

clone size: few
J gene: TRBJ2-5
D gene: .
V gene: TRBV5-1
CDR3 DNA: TGCGCCAGCAGATCCGGGACAAAAGAGACCCAGTACTTC
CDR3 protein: CASRSGTKETQYF

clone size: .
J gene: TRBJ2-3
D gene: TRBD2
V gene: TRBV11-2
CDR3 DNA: TGTGCCAGCAGCTACAAATCCTTTAGCGGGGGGGCCGCAGATACGCAGTATTTT
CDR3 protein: CASSYKSFSGGAADTQYF

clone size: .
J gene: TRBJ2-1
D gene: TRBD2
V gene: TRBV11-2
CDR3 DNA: TGTGCCAGCAGTCCTAGCAGCGGGGGATACAATGAGCAGTTCTTC
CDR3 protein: CASSPSSGGYNEQFF

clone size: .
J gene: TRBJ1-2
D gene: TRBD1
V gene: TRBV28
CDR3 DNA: TGTGCCAGCATCGGTGGGGACAGGGAGACCTATGGCTACACCTTC
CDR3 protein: CASIGGDRETYGYTF

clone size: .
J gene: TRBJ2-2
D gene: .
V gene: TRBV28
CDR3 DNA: TGTGCCAGCAGCCCCGGGGGCGGGGGAAAGAACACCGGGGAGCTGTTTTTT
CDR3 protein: CASSPGGGGKNTGELFF

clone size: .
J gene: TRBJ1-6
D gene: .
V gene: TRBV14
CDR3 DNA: TGTGCCAGCAGCCAAGCCTGGAGGGGCGCCTATAATTCACCCCTCCACTTT
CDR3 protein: CASSQAWRGAYNSPLHF

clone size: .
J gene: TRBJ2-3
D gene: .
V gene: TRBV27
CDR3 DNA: TGTGCCAGCAGAGAACAGGGAATCGGCACAGATACGCAGTATTTT
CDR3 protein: CASREQGIGTDTQYF

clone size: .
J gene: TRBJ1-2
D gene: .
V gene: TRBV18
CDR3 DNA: TGTGCCAGCTCACCAAATGCAGTGCAGTATGGCTACACCTTC
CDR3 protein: CASSPNAVQYGYTF

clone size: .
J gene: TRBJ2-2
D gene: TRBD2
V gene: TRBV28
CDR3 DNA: TGTGCCAGCAGTTCGCCGGCGGGGGGGAACACCGGGGAGCTGTTTTTT
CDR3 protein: CASSSPAGGNTGELFF

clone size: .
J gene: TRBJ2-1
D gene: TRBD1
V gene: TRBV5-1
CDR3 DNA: TGCGCCAGCAGCTCCGACAGGGACCCCTACAATGAGCAGTTCTTC
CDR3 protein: CASSSDRDPYNEQFF

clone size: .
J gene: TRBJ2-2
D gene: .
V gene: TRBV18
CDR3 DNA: TGTGCCAGCTCACCAGACAGAGCACGTAGGGAGCTGTTTTTT
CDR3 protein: CASSPDRARRELFF

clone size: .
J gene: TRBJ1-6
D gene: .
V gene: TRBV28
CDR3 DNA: TGTGCCAGCAGTTTATTGGGGGGGACTGAGGGTAATTCACCCCTCCACTTT
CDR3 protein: CASSLLGGTEGNSPLHF

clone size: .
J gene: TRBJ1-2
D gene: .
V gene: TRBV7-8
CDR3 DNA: TGTGCCAGCAGCCCCGACAGATATGGCTACACCTTC
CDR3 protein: CASSPDRYGYTF

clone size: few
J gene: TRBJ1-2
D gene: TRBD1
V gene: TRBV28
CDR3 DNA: TGTGCCAGCCTCAACAGGGGGATAGGCTACACCTTC
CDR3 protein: CASLNRGIGYTF

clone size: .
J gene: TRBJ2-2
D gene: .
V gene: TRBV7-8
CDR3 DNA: TGTGCCAGCAGCCTAGGCACATCAGGGACCGGGGAGCTGTTTTTT
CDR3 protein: CASSLGTSGTGELFF

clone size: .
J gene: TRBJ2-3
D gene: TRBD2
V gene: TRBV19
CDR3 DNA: TGTGCCAGTAGTATGCGGGGGGGCCCAGATACGCAGTATTTT
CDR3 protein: CASSMRGGPDTQYF

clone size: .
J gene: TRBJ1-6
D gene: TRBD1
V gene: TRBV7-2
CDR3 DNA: TGTGCCAGCAGGGACAGGGGGCTCAATAATTCACCCCTCCACTTT
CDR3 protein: CASRDRGLNNSPLHF

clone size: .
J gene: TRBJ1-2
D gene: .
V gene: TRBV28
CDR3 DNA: TGTGCCAGCAGTTTAGACAGGAGCTATGGCTACACCTTC
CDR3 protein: CASSLDRSYGYTF

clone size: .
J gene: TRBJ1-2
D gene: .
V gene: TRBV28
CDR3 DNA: TGTGCCAGCAGCTACAGCTATGGCTACACCTTC
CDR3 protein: CASSYSYGYTF

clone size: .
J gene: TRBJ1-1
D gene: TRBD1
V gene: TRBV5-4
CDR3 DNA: TGTGCCAGCAGCTTGGGGGGACAGGGGGCGAACACTGAAGCTTTCTTT
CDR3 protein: CASSLGGQGANTEAFF

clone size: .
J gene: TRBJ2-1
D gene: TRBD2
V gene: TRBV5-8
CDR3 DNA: TGTGCCAGCAGCTTGGGGAGACTAGCCAACTACAATGAGCAGTTCTTC
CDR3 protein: CASSLGRLANYNEQFF

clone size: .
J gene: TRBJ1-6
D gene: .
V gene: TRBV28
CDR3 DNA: TGTGCCAGCAGAAGAACACAGGGATTGAGTTCACCCCTCCACTTT
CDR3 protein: CASRRTQGLSSPLHF

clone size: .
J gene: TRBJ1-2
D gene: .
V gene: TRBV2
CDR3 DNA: TGTGCCAGCAGTGTCCAGGGTTATGGCTACACCTTC
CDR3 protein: CASSVQGYGYTF

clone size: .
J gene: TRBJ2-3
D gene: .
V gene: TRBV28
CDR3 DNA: TGTGCCAGCAGTTTCCGGGGTGCTACGCAGTATTTT
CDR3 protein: CASSFRGATQYF

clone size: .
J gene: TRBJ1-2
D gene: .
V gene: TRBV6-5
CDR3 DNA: TGTGCCAGCAGTTACTCAGGGGGCTATGGCTACACCTTC
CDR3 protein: CASSYSGGYGYTF

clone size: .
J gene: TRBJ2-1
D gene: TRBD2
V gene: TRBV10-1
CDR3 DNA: TGCGCCAGCAGTGAGGGCGGGGGTCCCCACAATGAGCAGTTCTTC
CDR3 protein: CASSEGGGPHNEQFF

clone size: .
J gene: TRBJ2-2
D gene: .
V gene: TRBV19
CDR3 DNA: TGTGCCAGTAGTATGTCGGGGAACACCGGGGAGCTGTTTTTT
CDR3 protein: CASSMSGNTGELFF

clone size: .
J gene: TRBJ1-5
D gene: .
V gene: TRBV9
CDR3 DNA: TGTGCCAGCAGCGTAGGCGAGGGAAATAGCAATCAGCCCCAGCATTTT
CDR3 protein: CASSVGEGNSNQPQHF

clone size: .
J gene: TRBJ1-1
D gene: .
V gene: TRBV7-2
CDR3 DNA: TGTGCCAGTAAGAACACTGAAGCTTTCTTT
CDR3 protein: CASKNTEAFF

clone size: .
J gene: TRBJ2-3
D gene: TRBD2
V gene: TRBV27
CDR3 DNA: TGTGCCAGCAGACCATCCGGGGGGGCCCGGACAGATACGCAGTATTTT
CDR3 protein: CASRPSGGARTDTQYF

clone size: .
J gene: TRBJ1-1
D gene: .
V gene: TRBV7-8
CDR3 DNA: TGTGCCAGCAGCTCCGACAGGAACACTGAAGCTTTCTTT
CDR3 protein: CASSSDRNTEAFF

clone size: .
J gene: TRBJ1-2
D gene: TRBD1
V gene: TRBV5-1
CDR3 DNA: TGCGCCAGCGGGGACAGGGGAGGTTATGGCTACACCTTC
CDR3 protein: CASGDRGGYGYTF

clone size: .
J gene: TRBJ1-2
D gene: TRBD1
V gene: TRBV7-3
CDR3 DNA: TGTGCCAGCAGCCGAGACAGGGGTGGTGGCTACACCTTC
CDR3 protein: CASSRDRGGGYTF

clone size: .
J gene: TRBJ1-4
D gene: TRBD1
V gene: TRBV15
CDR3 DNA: TGTGCCACCAGCAGAGACCCCCTCGGACAGGGGGACGAAAAACTGTTTTTT
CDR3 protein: CATSRDPLGQGDEKLFF

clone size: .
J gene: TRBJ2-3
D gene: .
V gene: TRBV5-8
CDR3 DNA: TGTGCCAGCAGCCGGAGCACAGATACGCAGTATTTT
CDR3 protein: CASSRSTDTQYF

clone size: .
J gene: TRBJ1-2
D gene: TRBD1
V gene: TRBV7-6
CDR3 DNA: TGTGCCAGCAGCTTAGTTACAGGGGCGAGGACCTTC
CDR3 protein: CASSLVTGARTF

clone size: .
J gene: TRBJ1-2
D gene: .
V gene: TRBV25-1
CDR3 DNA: TGTGCCAGCAGTGACACAGGGTCGGACTATGGCTACACCTTC
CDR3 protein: CASSDTGSDYGYTF